The T cell receptor beta chain under discussion was sequenced for a study of metastatic and nonmetastatic thyroid tumors. Thyroid surgery was preceded by no treatment in any patient. In this sample, this clone turned up many times. V was shortened by 1 base and J by 6 bases, with 17 bases between the two germline ends. The CDR3 covers 16 residues. CDR1 and CDR2 from the germline V gene are SGHRS and YFSETQ. TCRdb re-called clones via MiXCR from the PCR reads. The repertoire includes 20,000 to 25,000 clones, about a sixth of them detected once, and roughly a tenth sits in the top ten. This sequence joins TRBV5-1 and TRBJ2-1; no definite D call. This clonotype originated in a female donor with papillary thyroid cancer or a benign thyroid nodule (not recorded which). Some clones in this sample may be carry-over from other donors' samples. Source material: tumor tissue. CDR3 residues: CASSLNRPDFANEQFF. The CDR3 DNA reads as TGCGCCAGCAGCTTGAATCGTCCCGACTTCGCCAATGAGCAGTTCTTC. The whole variable domain, remainder taken from reference TRBV5-1 and TRBJ2-1, is KAGVTQTPRYLIKTRGQQVTLSCSPISGHRSVSWYQQTPGQGLQFLFEYFSETQRNKGNFPGRFSGRQFSNSRSEMNVSTLELGDSALYLCASSLNRPDFANEQFFGPGTRLTVL.